This is a list of T cell receptor beta chains from one sample in a study of cytomegalovirus exposure and HLA in healthy donors. TCRdb's table, derived via immunoSEQ multiplex PCR, lists solely in-frame clones and lacks some. The sample records tens of thousands of clones, about 89% being singletons. Material: PBMCs. The origin of the receptors is a woman between 18 and 29 years old in good health and CMV-seronegative. Both conserved end residues are part of each CDR3. A D gene is named only where the DNA matches it firmly. Clone size is not always given. Where it is, it says once, few, many or a class for expanded clones.

>.|TRBJ1-1|TRBV1|.
CTSSQDKIAGGIDMNTEAFF
TGCACCAGCAGCCAAGACAAGATTGCAGGGGGCATCGACATGAACACTGAAGCTTTCTTT
>.|TRBJ1-2|TRBV11-2|.
CASSFGQNYGYTF
TGTGCCAGCAGCTTTGGACAGAACTATGGCTACACCTTC
>.|TRBJ1-2|TRBV5-1|TRBD1
CASSWAGTASQEGYTF
TGCGCCAGCAGCTGGGCAGGGACAGCCTCCCAGGAAGGCTACACCTTC
>.|TRBJ1-3|TRBV19|TRBD1
CASSGGPSGNTIYF
TGTGCCAGCTCAGGGGGACCATCCGGAAACACCATATATTTT
>.|TRBJ2-5|TRBV7-6|.
CASSLLEETQYF
TGTGCCAGCAGCTTGTTAGAAGAGACCCAGTACTTC
>.|TRBJ2-5|TRBV4-2|.
CASSQDRGPQETQYF
TGTGCCAGCAGCCAAGACAGGGGACCTCAAGAGACCCAGTACTTC
>.|TRBJ1-5|TRBV28|TRBD1
CASSLLPGQDNQPQHF
TGTGCCAGCAGTTTATTACCGGGACAGGACAATCAGCCCCAGCATTTT
>.|TRBJ2-6|TRBV28|TRBD1
CASSLDRAGANVLTF
TGTGCCAGCAGTTTAGACAGGGCTGGGGCCAACGTCCTGACTTTC
>once|TRBJ2-1|TRBV16|TRBD2
CASSLGTSGGYNEQFF
TGTGCCAGCAGCCTAGGGACTAGCGGGGGATACAATGAGCAGTTCTTC
>.|TRBJ1-5|TRBV28|TRBD1
CASSSRRTGAQPQHF
TGTGCCAGCAGTTCCCGCAGGACAGGGGCTCAGCCCCAGCATTTT
>.|TRBJ2-7|TRBV19|.
CASSPAAVRIYEQYF
TGTGCCAGTAGTCCCGCGGCAGTTAGGATATACGAGCAGTACTTC
>.|TRBJ1-1|TRBV5-1|.
CASSLNRVTEAFF
TGCGCCAGCAGCCTAAACAGGGTTACTGAAGCTTTCTTT
>.|TRBJ2-1|TRBV5-5|TRBD1
CASSLEDRGYNEQFF
TGTGCCAGCAGCTTGGAGGACAGGGGCTACAATGAGCAGTTCTTC
>.|TRBJ2-3|TRBV2|TRBD2
CASSENSGAFTDTQYF
TGTGCCAGCAGTGAAAACAGCGGGGCATTCACAGATACGCAGTATTTT
>.|TRBJ1-1|TRBV5-6|TRBD1
CASSFGQGYTEAFF
TGTGCCAGCAGCTTCGGACAGGGGTACACTGAAGCTTTCTTT
>once|TRBJ2-2|TRBV19|TRBD1
CASSRGQGSTGELFF
TGTGCCAGTAGTAGGGGACAGGGCAGCACCGGGGAGCTGTTTTTT
>.|TRBJ1-1|TRBV28|TRBD1
CASSWDRGTEAFF
TGTGCCAGCAGTTGGGACAGGGGTACTGAAGCTTTCTTT
>.|TRBJ2-3|TRBV7-2|TRBD1
CASSFWVSGTGATQYF
TGTGCCAGCAGCTTCTGGGTGTCCGGGACAGGAGCTACGCAGTATTTT
>.|TRBJ1-4|TRBV7-2|.
CASSEGGQVKLFF
TGTGCCAGCAGCGAGGGGGGGCAGGTAAAACTGTTTTTT
>.|TRBJ2-7|TRBV2|.
CASSEGDSRSYEQYF
TGTGCCAGCAGTGAGGGGGACTCCCGCTCCTACGAGCAGTACTTC
>.|TRBJ1-2|TRBV27|TRBD1
CAVGQGLNYGYTF
TGTGCCGTAGGACAGGGGCTGAACTATGGCTACACCTTC
>.|TRBJ2-5|TRBV27|.
CASRTPGARETQYF
TGTGCCAGCCGAACCCCAGGGGCTCGGGAGACCCAGTACTTC
>.|TRBJ2-7|TRBV4-1|TRBD2
CASSQDEASGLDEQYF
TGCGCCAGCAGCCAAGATGAGGCTAGCGGTCTTGACGAGCAGTACTTC
>.|TRBJ1-1|TRBV18|TRBD1
CASSADRVGTEAFF
TGTGCCAGCTCAGCGGACAGGGTCGGCACTGAAGCTTTCTTT
>.|TRBJ1-1|TRBV7-9|.
CASSYAQGDGTEAFF
TGTGCCAGCAGCTACGCGCAGGGCGATGGCACTGAAGCTTTCTTT
>.|TRBJ2-1|TRBV5-4|TRBD2
CASSSGGLAGREQFF
TGTGCCAGCAGCTCTGGGGGACTAGCGGGTCGAGAGCAGTTCTTC
>few|TRBJ1-5|TRBV16|.
CASSQSRVSNQPQHF
TGTGCCAGCAGCCAATCACGGGTATCCAATCAGCCCCAGCATTTT
>few|TRBJ1-2|TRBV19|.
CASNFGQSIYGYTF
TGTGCCAGTAATTTTGGACAGAGCATCTATGGCTACACCTTC
>.|TRBJ2-7|TRBV11-1|TRBD2
CASSPAAGSSYEQYF
TGTGCCAGCAGCCCCGCAGCGGGAAGCTCCTACGAGCAGTACTTC
>.|TRBJ2-2|TRBV6-5|.
CASSYGSGNTGELFF
TGTGCCAGCAGTTACGGGTCGGGAAACACCGGGGAGCTGTTTTTT
>.|TRBJ1-2|TRBV5-4|.
CASSLDKNYGYTF
TGTGCCAGCAGCTTGGACAAAAACTATGGCTACACCTTC
>.|TRBJ2-2|TRBV10-3|TRBD2
CAIRERGVNTGELFF
TGTGCCATCAGGGAGCGGGGGGTGAACACCGGGGAGCTGTTTTTT
>.|TRBJ2-7|TRBV7-2|TRBD2
CASSAAGVHEQYF
TGTGCCAGCAGCGCAGCGGGAGTTCACGAGCAGTACTTC
>.|TRBJ2-7|TRBV5-1|TRBD2
CASTPSGRAIEQYF
TGCGCCAGCACCCCTAGCGGGAGGGCGATCGAGCAGTACTTC
>.|TRBJ1-2|TRBV29-1|.
CSVGSDGYTF
TGCAGCGTTGGGTCGGATGGCTACACCTTC
>.|TRBJ2-7|TRBV7-8|.
CASSLAYRSSSYEQYF
TGTGCCAGCAGCTTAGCTTACAGGTCCAGCTCCTACGAGCAGTACTTC
>.|TRBJ2-2|TRBV9|.
CASSVVGDGELFF
TGTGCCAGCAGCGTAGTAGGGGACGGGGAGCTGTTTTTT
>.|TRBJ2-7|TRBV5-6|.
CASSHVGSKQYF
TGTGCCAGCAGCCATGTCGGGTCAAAGCAGTACTTC
>.|TRBJ1-1|TRBV10-3|TRBD1
CAIRETGVQNTEAFF
TGTGCCATCAGAGAGACAGGGGTGCAGAACACTGAAGCTTTCTTT
>.|TRBJ1-4|TRBV4-1|.
CASSQSVVEKLFF
TGCGCCAGCAGCCAAAGCGTCGTTGAAAAACTGTTTTTT
>.|TRBJ2-3|TRBV4-2|.
CASSQERSSTDTQYF
TGTGCCAGCAGCCAAGAGCGTTCCAGCACAGATACGCAGTATTTT
>few|TRBJ1-5|TRBV5-6|TRBD1
CASSYGTGGFQPQHF
TGTGCCAGCAGCTATGGGACAGGGGGATTCCAGCCCCAGCATTTT
>.|TRBJ1-5|TRBV2|TRBD1
CASRGTGGSNQPQHF
TGTGCCAGCAGGGGGACAGGGGGGAGCAATCAGCCCCAGCATTTT
>.|TRBJ1-3|TRBV19|TRBD1
CASSIPRQGLAGNTIYF
TGTGCCAGTAGTATCCCACGACAGGGGCTCGCTGGAAACACCATATATTTT
>.|TRBJ2-1|TRBV5-1|.
CASSFGGSPSSYNEQFF
TGCGCCAGCAGCTTTGGGGGGTCCCCTAGCTCCTACAATGAGCAGTTCTTC